A single sample is the source of the 17 T cell receptor beta chains below, sequenced in a study of T cells after yellow fever vaccination. TCRdb reanalysed the 5' RACE reads using MiXCR and keeps one entry per CDR3 protein. The sample contains 300,000 to 400,000 distinct CDR3 sequences, 3% to 4.5% of which appear only once. Sequencing was performed on PBMCs, taken 5 days after the yellow fever booster vaccination. Source of these receptors: a man between 18 and 35 years old who received the YFV17D yellow fever vaccine.

The chain employs TRBV6-5 and TRBJ1-1; D is undetermined. V lost 8 bases, J lost 4 bases, and 5 bases lay in between. In germline, CDR1 is MNHEY, CDR2 SVGAGI. The length of the CDR3 is 10 residues. The CDR3 loop reads CASGSTEAFF. The CDR3 DNA reads TGTGCCAGCGGAAGCACTGAAGCTTTCTTT.

The gene calls are TRBV7-2 and TRBJ1-5; TRBD1 matches at 9 bases. CDR1 and CDR2 (germline): SGHTA, FQGNSA. V shed 5 bases, J shed 7 bases, and the junction held 6 bases outside the gene matches. The length of the CDR3 is 14 residues. The CDR3 sequence: CASSLRTGDQPQHF. The CDR3 nucleotides read TGTGCCAGCAGCCTCCGGACAGGGGACCAGCCCCAGCATTTT. The full variable domain, completed using reference TRBV7-2 and TRBJ1-5, is GAGVSQSPSNKVTEKGKDVELRCDPISGHTALYWYRQSLGQGLEFLIYFQGNSAPDKSGLPSDRFSAERTGGSVSTLTIQRTQQEDSAVYLCASSLRTGDQPQHFGDGTRLSIL.

This clonotype was recorded many times. V usage is TRBV19 and J usage is TRBJ1-1, with no clear D. The CDR3 has 13 residues. V shed 6 bases and J shed 0 bases, with 8 bases lying between them. CDR1 LNHDA and CDR2 SQIVND come from the germline V gene (reference sequence). In DNA, the CDR3 is TGTGCCAGTAGCCACGGACTGAACACTGAAGCTTTCTTT. Protein sequence: CASSHGLNTEAFF.

The gene calls are TRBV15 and TRBJ1-2, with a tentative D call TRBD1 (5 bases). The CDR3 runs to 12 residues. Trimming took off 8 bases at V and 8 bases at J, with 15 bases between the two ends. Germline V lookup: CDR1 LNHNV, CDR2 YYDKDF (reference sequence). The DNA of the CDR3 is TGTGCCACCTCTTCAGACAGCTACGGCTACACCTTC. Amino acids: CATSSDSYGYTF.

This clonotype showed up many times. The J gene is TRBJ1-1, the V gene TRBV7-6; D not certain. This CDR3 is built from 12 residues. CDR1 and CDR2 from the germline V gene are SGHVS and FNYEAQ. V shed 2 bases and J shed 3 bases, with 4 bases lying between them. The CDR3 DNA follows: TGTGCCAGCAGCTTATTGGACACTGAAGCTTTCTTT. It translates to CASSLLDTEAFF. The full variable domain, completed using reference TRBV7-6 and TRBJ1-1, is GAGVSQSPRYKVTKRGQDVALRCDPISGHVSLYWYRQALGQGPEFLTYFNYEAQQDKSGLPNDRFSAERPEGSISTLTIQRTEQRDSAMYRCASSLLDTEAFFGQGTRLTVV.

The sample holds many counts of this clonotype. The chain links TRBV4-3 to TRBJ1-3; D not certain. From germline, CDR1 is LGHNA and CDR2 YSLEER. The CDR3 has 16 residues. Trimming removed 0 bases at V and 7 bases at J, with 16 bases between. The CDR3 here is CASSQERGGWENTIYF. The CDR3 DNA sequence: TGCGCCAGCAGCCAAGAGAGAGGTGGTTGGGAGAACACCATATATTTT.

This clonotype was detected many times. This chain connects TRBV7-9 to TRBJ2-5, with 11 bases aligning to TRBD2. This CDR3 region has 16 residues. V gave up 5 bases and J gave up 7 bases; unmatched junction bases: 12. Looked up from germline, CDR1 is SEHNR and CDR2 is FQNEAQ (reference sequence). The CDR3, as DNA: TGTGCCAGCAGCCGAAACACCCTTAGCGGGGGGGCGACCCAGTACTTC. Translation: CASSRNTLSGGATQYF.

The chain is built from TRBV19 and TRBJ2-1, with D unresolved. This CDR3 region has 14 residues. Germline V CDR1 and CDR2: LNHDA, SQIVND (reference sequence). V was clipped by 3 bases and J by 10 bases, with 16 bases between them. The CDR3 DNA reads TGTGCCAGTAGTATCGTGTGGGCGATTGGGGAGCAGTTCTTC. It codes for CASSIVWAIGEQFF.

This clonotype was seen many times. The CDR3 loop is CASSEVTSGWLYV. The DNA for the CDR3 is TGTGCCAGCAGTGAGGTGACTAGCGGGTGGCTATACGTC. This chain links TRBV6-1 with TRBJ2-7; the match to TRBD2 covers 10 bases. V lost 3 bases, J lost 13 bases, and 9 bases stayed unmatched. Germline CDR1 is MNHNS and CDR2 is SASEGT. The CDR3 runs 13 residues.

This rearrangement joins TRBV20-1 to TRBJ2-4; D is unresolved. Trimming shortened V by 0 bases and J by 4 bases, and 7 bases separated the two germline ends. The CDR3 contains 13 residues. Germline loops: CDR1 DFQATT, CDR2 SNEGSKA (reference sequence). CDR3 sequence reads: CSAREDRKNIQYF. The DNA for the CDR3 is TGCAGTGCTAGAGAGGACCGTAAAAACATTCAGTACTTC.

This clonotype showed up just a few times. The CDR3 DNA is TGTGCCAGCAGCCCCCCCATCCTAATGGGCAATGAGCAGTTCTTC. Translating gives CASSPPILMGNEQFF. The chain couples TRBV7-2 to TRBJ2-1; no definite D call. Germline assignment: CDR1 SGHTA and CDR2 FQGNSA. V lost 5 bases, J lost 6 bases, and 17 bases lay in between. This CDR3 has 15 residues. Combining the CDR3 with reference TRBV7-2 and TRBJ2-1 gives the whole variable domain GAGVSQSPSNKVTEKGKDVELRCDPISGHTALYWYRQSLGQGLEFLIYFQGNSAPDKSGLPSDRFSAERTGGSVSTLTIQRTQQEDSAVYLCASSPPILMGNEQFFGPGTRLTVL.

The rearrangement links TRBV5-4 to TRBJ2-7, with D possibly being TRBD1 (6 bases). CDR1 is SGHNT and CDR2 is YYREEE in the germline V gene (reference sequence). V was shortened by 0 bases and J by 5 bases, with 15 bases between the two germline ends. This CDR3 has 15 residues. The CDR3 sequence: CASSLGNRVDDEQYF. CDR3 sequence (DNA): TGTGCCAGCAGCTTGGGAAACAGGGTAGACGACGAGCAGTACTTC.

This clonotype appeared many times. The chain is built from TRBV5-6 and TRBJ2-7; no firm D call. Germline V gene sequence: CDR1 SGHDT, CDR2 YYEEEE. CDR3 length equals 12 residues. V was pared by 1 base and J by 6 bases, with 8 bases between. CDR3 DNA: TGTGCCAGCAGCTTGTTGTCTCGCGAGCAGTACTTC. Translating gives CASSLLSREQYF.

This clonotype has only a few counts. The chain employs TRBV4-2 and TRBJ2-7; the D is unclear. The germline gives CDR1 LGHNA, CDR2 YNFKEQ. With 0 bases removed from V and 4 bases from J, the gap between germline ends came to 7 bases. This CDR3 spans 13 amino acids. The DNA for the CDR3 is TGTGCCAGCAGCCAAGAGGGAACTTACGAGCAGTACTTC. Amino acid sequence: CASSQEGTYEQYF.

In this sample, this clonotype turned up many times. The chain employs TRBV7-3 and TRBJ2-1, with D maybe TRBD2 (6 bases). The germline V gene has CDR1 SGHTA and CDR2 FQGTGA. The CDR3 spans 14 residues. The V end was cut by 2 bases, the J end by 6 bases, with 11 bases between. The CDR3 bases are TGTGCCAGCAGCTTAGCGGGGTATGGCAATGAGCAGTTCTTC. Translating gives CASSLAGYGNEQFF.

The chain couples TRBV10-3 to TRBJ1-1; 9 positions agree with TRBD1. Trimming at V came to 6 bases and at J to 0 bases, leaving 11 bases not matched to a gene. Germline assignment: CDR1 ENHRY and CDR2 SYGVKD. The CDR3 is made up of 17 amino acids. As DNA, the CDR3 is TGTGCCATCAGGGACAGGGGATCCGAGATTATGAACACTGAAGCTTTCTTT. It yields the protein CAIRDRGSEIMNTEAFF.

This clonotype showed up just a few times. This CDR3 is CASSSLGGGRGRPGELFF. The CDR3 bases are TGTGCCAGCAGCTCGTTAGGGGGGGGGAGAGGGAGACCCGGGGAGCTGTTTTTT. The chain couples TRBV7-2 to TRBJ2-2; D possibly corresponds to TRBD2 (7 bases). CDR1 and CDR2 from the germline V gene are SGHTA and FQGNSA. V was clipped by 4 bases and J by 6 bases, with 24 bases between them. The CDR3 covers 18 residues.